The 27 T cell receptor beta chains below come from one sample, sequenced in a study of cytomegalovirus exposure and HLA in healthy donors. The PCR was carried out with 60 Vbeta primers and 13 Jbeta primers. Sequencing was performed with immunoSEQ multiplex PCR; in TCRdb, only in-frame clones are kept and a portion is missing. The table lists around 160,000 clones, roughly 74% of them singletons, with less than 5.5% in the top ten. The sequenced material came from PBMCs. The origin of the receptors is a male donor in good health and CMV-seronegative.

The chain couples TRBV27 to TRBJ2-7; D is uncertain. This CDR3 has 17 amino acids. V dropped 0 bases and J dropped 1 base, with 16 bases sitting between them. Germline V lookup: CDR1 MNHEY, CDR2 SMNVEV (reference sequence). CDR3 nucleotide sequence: TGTGCCAGCAGTTTATCGTGGGCAGATCCCTTGTCCTACGAGCAGTACTTC. The encoded protein is CASSLSWADPLSYEQYF.

This rearrangement joins TRBV6-5 to TRBJ2-7; TRBD1 is a possible D gene (6 bases). CDR1 MNHEY and CDR2 SVGAGI come from the germline V gene. The CDR3 extends over 14 amino acids. The ends were cut back, 6 bases at V and 0 bases at J, with 12 bases in the middle. The CDR3 region has the DNA TGTGCCAGCAGCCTCACAGGGAGCTCCTACGAGCAGTACTTC. This sequence encodes CASSLTGSSYEQYF.

V gene TRBV20-1 combines with J gene TRBJ2-1; tentatively, D is TRBD2 (6 bases). CDR1 is DFQATT, CDR2 SNEGSKA, per germline (reference sequence). Between the trimmed V and J ends, which lost 6 bases and 15 bases, there was a span of 18 bases. The CDR3 length is 11 residues. The CDR3 bases are TGCAGTGCCCTTTATACGGGAGTTGCGTTCTTC. Its translation: CSALYTGVAFF.

The V call is TRBV27, the J call TRBJ1-1, with a possible D match to TRBD1 (6 bases). The CDR3 runs 13 residues. V was shortened by 8 bases and J by 7 bases, with 17 bases between the two germline ends. Germline CDR1 is MNHEY and CDR2 is SMNVEV (reference sequence). This CDR3 reads CASGRTRGGEAFF. For the CDR3, the DNA is TGTGCCAGCGGGAGAACGAGGGGGGGTGAAGCTTTCTTT.

This clone was seen only a few times. The V call is TRBV5-1, the J call TRBJ1-3; perhaps TRBD1 as D (6 bases). V dropped 4 bases and J dropped 4 bases, with 12 bases sitting between them. CDR3 length: 14 residues. CDR1 is SGHRS and CDR2 is YFSETQ in the germline V gene. The CDR3 DNA is TGCGCCAGCAGCCGGGGGGCGGACGGAAACACCATATATTTT. Translating it yields CASSRGADGNTIYF.

V is TRBV27 and J is TRBJ2-7; D might be TRBD2 (7 bases). From germline, CDR1 is MNHEY and CDR2 SMNVEV (reference sequence). The CDR3 is made up of 13 amino acids. V was cut by 4 bases and J by 2 bases, with 9 bases left in between. The CDR3 spells CASSSRGPYEQYF. Here the CDR3 DNA reads TGTGCCAGCAGTTCGCGGGGGCCCTACGAGCAGTACTTC.

The genes are TRBV4-1 and TRBJ1-4; D might be TRBD1 (5 bases). In germline, CDR1 is MGHRA, CDR2 YSYEKL. V was cut by 4 bases and J by 4 bases, with 16 bases left in between. This CDR3 is built from 16 residues. CDR3 protein: CASSLRSKTDNEKLFF. The CDR3 nucleotides read TGCGCCAGCAGCCTCCGTTCGAAGACAGATAATGAAAAACTGTTTTTT.

The chain couples TRBV15 to TRBJ2-7; perhaps TRBD2 as D (5 bases). CDR1 and CDR2 from the germline V gene are LNHNV and YYDKDF (reference sequence). This CDR3 comprises 14 residues. V was trimmed by 1 base and J by 0 bases, leaving 7 bases between them. CDR3 in amino acids: CATSRAGSSYEQYF. Here the CDR3 DNA reads TGTGCCACCAGCAGAGCGGGGAGCTCCTACGAGCAGTACTTC.

The chain combines TRBV19 with TRBJ2-5; perhaps TRBD1 as D (5 bases). V lost 7 bases to trimming and J lost 1 base, with 13 bases between them. The CDR3 consists of 14 residues. Germline CDR1 reads LNHDA; CDR2 reads SQIVND (reference sequence). The CDR3 DNA reads as TGTGCCAGTAAGACCACAGGTTCCCAAGAGACCCAGTACTTC. Encoded protein: CASKTTGSQETQYF.

This clone was recorded a few times. V usage is TRBV7-2 and J usage is TRBJ2-3; D gene ambiguous. CDR1 and CDR2 from the germline V gene are SGHTA and FQGNSA. The V end lost 4 bases, the J end lost 6 bases, and 11 bases lay between the germline ends. The CDR3 runs 13 residues. For the CDR3, the DNA is TGTGCCAGCAGCTCCCAGGCCGATGATACGCAGTATTTT. This codes for CASSSQADDTQYF.

A few counts support this clone. This chain links TRBV5-4 with TRBJ2-7; tentatively, D is TRBD1 (6 bases). V lost 1 base, J lost 6 bases, and 11 bases lay in between. Germline V lookup: CDR1 SGHNT, CDR2 YYREEE (reference sequence). The CDR3 is 13 amino acids. The CDR3 here is CASSLPTGPEQYF. CDR3 nucleotide sequence: TGTGCCAGCAGCTTGCCCACAGGGCCCGAGCAGTACTTC.

This clone came up once. This rearrangement joins TRBV14 to TRBJ2-1; D is undetermined. Per the germline V gene, CDR1 is SGHDN and CDR2 is FVKESK. The CDR3 runs to 13 residues. With 0 bases removed from V and 5 bases from J, the gap between germline ends came to 5 bases. CDR3 sequence (DNA): TGTGCCAGCAGCCAAGACACACACAATGAGCAGTTCTTC. Translation gives CASSQDTHNEQFF.

The chain couples TRBV19 to TRBJ1-3, with D unclear. The V end lost 5 bases, the J end lost 3 bases, and 17 bases lay between the germline ends. Germline CDR1 and CDR2: LNHDA and SQIVND (reference sequence). This CDR3 has 16 residues. The CDR3 coding sequence is TGTGCCAGTAGTCTCTCCTTCAGGAGGAGTGGAAACACCATATATTTT. Amino acids: CASSLSFRRSGNTIYF. The complete variable domain, with remaining parts taken from reference TRBV19 and TRBJ1-3, reads DGGITQSPKYLFRKEGQNVTLSCEQNLNHDAMYWYRQDPGQGLRLIYYSQIVNDFQKGDIAEGYSVSREKKESFPLTVTSAQKNPTAFYLCASSLSFRRSGNTIYFGEGSWLTVV.

The CDR3 here is CASSGTGTKNYEQYF. CDR3 DNA sequence: TGCGCCAGCAGCGGAACCGGGACAAAGAACTACGAGCAGTACTTC. The rearrangement joins TRBV5-1 to TRBJ2-7, with D tentatively TRBD1 (6 bases). V was pared by 4 bases and J by 3 bases, with 17 bases between. Germline values: CDR1 SGHRS, CDR2 YFSETQ. The CDR3 sequence is 15 residues long.

The chain links TRBV19 to TRBJ1-2; 7 bases match TRBD1. V was clipped by 6 bases and J by 5 bases; unmatched bases: 3. The CDR3 consists of 12 residues. Per the germline V gene, CDR1 is LNHDA and CDR2 is SQIVND (reference sequence). CDR3 in amino acids: CASSQGVYGYTF. CDR3 DNA sequence: TGTGCCAGTAGCCAGGGGGTATATGGCTACACCTTC.

The chain has TRBV4-2 and TRBJ1-5; D is ambiguous. Trimming removed 4 bases at V and 0 bases at J, with 10 bases between. The germline gives CDR1 LGHNA, CDR2 YNFKEQ. The CDR3 contains 15 residues. This chain's CDR3 is CASSPYLDSNQPQHF. The CDR3 bases are TGTGCCAGCAGCCCCTACTTAGATAGCAATCAGCCCCAGCATTTT.

The chain joins TRBV9 to TRBJ2-5; 10 positions agree with TRBD2. There are 16 residues in the CDR3. Germline V gene lookup returns CDR1 SGDLS and CDR2 YYNGEE. The ends lost 2 bases at V and 4 bases at J; junction bases unmatched: 8. The chain's CDR3 is CASSVTSGPKIETQYF. In nucleotides, the CDR3 is TGTGCCAGCAGCGTGACTAGCGGGCCTAAGATAGAGACCCAGTACTTC.

The V and J genes are TRBV6-5 and TRBJ1-1; the match to TRBD1 covers 7 bases. The CDR3 extends over 15 amino acids. Germline V gene lookup returns CDR1 MNHEY and CDR2 SVGAGI. Germline trimming cut 6 bases from V and 3 bases from J; bases unmatched to any gene: 10. As DNA, the CDR3 is TGTGCCAGCAGCGTAGACAGGGCCTTCGACACTGAAGCTTTCTTT. As protein: CASSVDRAFDTEAFF.

This chain joins TRBV4-1 and TRBJ2-7; 9 positions agree with TRBD2. Germline V gene lookup returns CDR1 MGHRA and CDR2 YSYEKL. V was pared by 1 base and J by 4 bases, with 11 bases of the junction left unmatched. The CDR3 has 17 residues. The CDR3 nucleotides are TGCGCCAGCAGCCAAGTCCTTTCCGGGACTAGCTATTACGAGCAGTACTTC. It specifies CASSQVLSGTSYYEQYF.

The chain recombines TRBV25-1 with TRBJ2-3; 8 bases match TRBD2. The V and J ends lost 4 bases and 6 bases, in that order; junction bases with no gene match: 6. Germline CDR1 and CDR2: MGHDK and SYGVNS. This CDR3 has 14 residues. CDR3 amino acids: CASSARGGIDTQYF. The CDR3 nucleotides read TGTGCCAGCAGTGCCCGGGGGGGCATCGATACGCAGTATTTT.

By share of the sample, this clone is medium-sized (0.01 to 0.1%). The DNA of the CDR3 is TGCGCCAGCAGCCCGACCGGGACTAGCGGGCCGGATGAGCAGTTCTTC. This codes for CASSPTGTSGPDEQFF. The V call is TRBV4-1, the J call TRBJ2-1; the match to TRBD2 covers 12 bases. Losses at the gene ends were 4 bases for V and 8 bases for J; bases not matched to a gene: 9. There are 16 residues in the CDR3. Germline V gene sequence: CDR1 MGHRA, CDR2 YSYEKL.

This chain uses TRBV7-8 with TRBJ1-6, with unresolved D. CDR1 and CDR2 (germline): SGHVS, FQNEAQ. The ends were cut back, 2 bases at V and 7 bases at J, with 12 bases in the middle. The CDR3 length is 15 residues. CDR3 in DNA: TGTGCCAGCAGCTTAAGGTATTCGGGGAATTCACCCCTCCACTTT. Translation gives CASSLRYSGNSPLHF.

The chain employs TRBV19 and TRBJ2-7, with 9 bases lining up with TRBD2. V dropped 4 bases and J dropped 1; count of bases not matched to a gene: 5. Germline V lookup: CDR1 LNHDA, CDR2 SQIVND (reference sequence). The CDR3 totals 15 residues. The CDR3 nucleotides are TGTGCCAGTAGTAGACTAGCGGATCTTTCCTACGAGCAGTACTTC. Its translation is CASSRLADLSYEQYF.

This sequence joins TRBV19 and TRBJ1-4, with TRBD1 identical over 7 bases. The ends lost 5 bases at V and 4 bases at J; junction bases unmatched: 7. This CDR3 has 15 residues. Germline CDR1 and CDR2: LNHDA and SQIVND (reference sequence). The CDR3 reads CASSPSPGGNEKLFF. For the CDR3, the DNA is TGTGCCAGTAGTCCCTCCCCAGGGGGTAATGAAAAACTGTTTTTT. The complete variable domain, with remaining parts taken from reference TRBV19 and TRBJ1-4, reads DGGITQSPKYLFRKEGQNVTLSCEQNLNHDAMYWYRQDPGQGLRLIYYSQIVNDFQKGDIAEGYSVSREKKESFPLTVTSAQKNPTAFYLCASSPSPGGNEKLFFGSGTQLSVL.

The CDR3 region is CATSLAGSDTQYF. The CDR3, as DNA: TGTGCCACCAGTCTAGCGGGATCTGATACGCAGTATTTT. The chain is built from TRBV15 and TRBJ2-3; 9 bases agree with TRBD2. CDR3 size: 13 residues. V trimming: 6 bases; J trimming: 6 bases; junction bases outside the gene matches: 4. Germline CDR1 reads LNHNV; CDR2 reads YYDKDF (reference sequence).

This rearrangement joins TRBV6-1 to TRBJ1-1; tentative D call: TRBD1 (6 bases). The germline gives CDR1 MNHNS, CDR2 SASEGT. The CDR3 covers 12 residues. Trimming pared 1 base from V and 12 bases from J, leaving 12 bases between. CDR3 bases: TGTGCCAGCAGTGAAGGGGGGAGGGGGACTTTCTTT. It codes for CASSEGGRGTFF.

The rearrangement links TRBV5-1 to TRBJ1-5; maybe TRBD1 (6 bases). The germline gives CDR1 SGHRS, CDR2 YFSETQ. This CDR3 contains 14 residues. The V and J ends lost 4 bases and 5 bases respectively, with 13 bases between them. The CDR3 DNA reads as TGCGCCAGCAGCAGCGGGACACTTGATCAGCCCCAGCATTTT. Translated: CASSSGTLDQPQHF.